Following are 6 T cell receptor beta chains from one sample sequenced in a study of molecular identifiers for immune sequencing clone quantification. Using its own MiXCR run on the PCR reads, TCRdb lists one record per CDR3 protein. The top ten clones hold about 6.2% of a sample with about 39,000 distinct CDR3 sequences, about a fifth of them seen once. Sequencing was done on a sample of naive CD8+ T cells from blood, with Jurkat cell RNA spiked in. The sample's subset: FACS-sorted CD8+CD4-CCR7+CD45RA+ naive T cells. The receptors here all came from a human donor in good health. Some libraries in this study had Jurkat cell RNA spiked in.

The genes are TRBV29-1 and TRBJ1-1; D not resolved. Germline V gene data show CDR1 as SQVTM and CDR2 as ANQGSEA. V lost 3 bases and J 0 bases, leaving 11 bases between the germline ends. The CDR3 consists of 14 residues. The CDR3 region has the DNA TGCAGCGTTGAGAGAGGCACGATGAACACTGAAGCTTTCTTT. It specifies CSVERGTMNTEAFF.

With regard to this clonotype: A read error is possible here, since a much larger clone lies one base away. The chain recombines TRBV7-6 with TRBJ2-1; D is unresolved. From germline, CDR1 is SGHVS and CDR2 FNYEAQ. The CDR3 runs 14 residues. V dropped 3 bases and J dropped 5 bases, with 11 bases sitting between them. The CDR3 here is CASSLARGNNEQFF. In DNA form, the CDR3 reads TGTGCCAGCAGCTTGGCTAGAGGTAACAATGAGCAGTTCTTC. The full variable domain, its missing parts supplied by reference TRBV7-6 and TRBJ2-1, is GAGVSQSPRYKVTKRGQDVALRCDPISGHVSLYWYRQALGQGPEFLTYFNYEAQQDKSGLPNDRFSAERPEGSISTLTIQRTEQRDSAMYRCASSLARGNNEQFFGPGTRLTVL.

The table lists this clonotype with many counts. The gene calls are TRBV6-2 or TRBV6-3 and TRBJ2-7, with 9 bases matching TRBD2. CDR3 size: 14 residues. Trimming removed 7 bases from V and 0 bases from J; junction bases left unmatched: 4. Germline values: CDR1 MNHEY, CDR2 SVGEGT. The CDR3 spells CASTEREVSYEQYF. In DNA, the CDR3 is TGTGCCAGCACGGAGCGGGAGGTCTCCTACGAGCAGTACTTC.

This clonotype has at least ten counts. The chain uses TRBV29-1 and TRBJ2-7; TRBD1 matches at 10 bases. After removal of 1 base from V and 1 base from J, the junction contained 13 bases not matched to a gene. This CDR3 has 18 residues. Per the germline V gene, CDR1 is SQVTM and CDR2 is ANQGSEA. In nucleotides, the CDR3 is TGCAGCGTTGAAGGCCCTCCGAAGGGGACAGGGGTGTCCTACGAGCAGTACTTC. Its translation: CSVEGPPKGTGVSYEQYF.

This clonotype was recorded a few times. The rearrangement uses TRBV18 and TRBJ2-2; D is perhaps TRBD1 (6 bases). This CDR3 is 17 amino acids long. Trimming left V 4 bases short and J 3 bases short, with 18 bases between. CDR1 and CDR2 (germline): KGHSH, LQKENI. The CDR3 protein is CASSRRELTGYTGELFF. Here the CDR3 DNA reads TGTGCCAGCTCACGGCGTGAGTTAACAGGGTACACCGGGGAGCTGTTTTTT.

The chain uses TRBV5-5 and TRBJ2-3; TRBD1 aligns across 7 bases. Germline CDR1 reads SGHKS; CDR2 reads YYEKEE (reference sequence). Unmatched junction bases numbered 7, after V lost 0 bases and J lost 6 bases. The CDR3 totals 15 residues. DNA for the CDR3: TGTGCCAGCAGCTTGGAGGGACAGTCTCTGGATACGCAGTATTTT. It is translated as CASSLEGQSLDTQYF.